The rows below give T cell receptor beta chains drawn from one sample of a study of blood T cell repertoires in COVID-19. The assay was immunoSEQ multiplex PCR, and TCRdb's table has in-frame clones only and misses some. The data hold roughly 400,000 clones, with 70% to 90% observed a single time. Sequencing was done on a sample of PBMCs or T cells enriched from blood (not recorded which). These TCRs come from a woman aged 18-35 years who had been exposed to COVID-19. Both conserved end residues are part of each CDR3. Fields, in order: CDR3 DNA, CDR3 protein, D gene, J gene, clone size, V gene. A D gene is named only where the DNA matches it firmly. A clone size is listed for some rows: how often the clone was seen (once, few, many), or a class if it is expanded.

TGTGCCAGCAGTGAATTGGGGACAGGTAAATTCGAGCAGTACTTC,CASSELGTGKFEQYF,TRBD1,TRBJ2-7,-,TRBV25-1
TGTGCCAGCAGCCCCGAGACAGCTGCAGTGAATGGAAAACTGTTTTTT,CASSPETAAVNGKLFF,-,TRBJ1-4,-,TRBV7-6
TGTGCCAGCAGTTTATTAGCTGAAGCTTTCTTT,CASSLLAEAFF,-,TRBJ1-1,-,TRBV28
TGTGCCAGCCTTGAAGGGGGCTACTCCTCCTACAATGAGCAGTTCTTC,CASLEGGYSSYNEQFF,TRBD1,TRBJ2-1,-,TRBV6-1
TGTGCCAGCTCACCAAGCTTTTACGAGCAGTACTTC,CASSPSFYEQYF,-,TRBJ2-7,-,TRBV18
TGTGCCAGCAGTTTTGTCGCGGGGCAAAATCAGCCCCAGCATTTT,CASSFVAGQNQPQHF,-,TRBJ1-5,-,TRBV28
TGCAGTGCTAGTAGGCTAGCGGGGGTAGAGACCCAGTACTTC,CSASRLAGVETQYF,TRBD2,TRBJ2-5,-,TRBV20-1
TGTGCCAGCAGCTTGTACCGCGGGCTCAAGATTACCTATAATTCACCCCTCCACTTT,CASSLYRGLKITYNSPLHF,-,TRBJ1-6,-,TRBV5-6
TGTGCCAGCAGCTTAGAAGGACAGGGGGCGCTTGGAAACACCATATATTTT,CASSLEGQGALGNTIYF,TRBD1,TRBJ1-3,-,TRBV7-8
TGTGCCAGCAGCATTCCCGGGACAGGGGTTAGGTACGAGCAGTACTTC,CASSIPGTGVRYEQYF,TRBD1,TRBJ2-7,-,TRBV11-3
TGTGCCAGCAGAGCAGGGGGCTTCACAGATACGCAGTATTTT,CASRAGGFTDTQYF,TRBD1,TRBJ2-3,-,TRBV6-5
TGTGCCAGCAGTTACAGGGTAGTATTAGATTCACCCCTCCACTTT,CASSYRVVLDSPLHF,-,TRBJ1-6,once,TRBV21-1
TGTGCCACCAGCAGAGACGAGGGTCAGGTCCAAGAGACCCAGTACTTC,CATSRDEGQVQETQYF,-,TRBJ2-5,once,TRBV15
TGTGCCAGCAGGAGGTCCTCTGGGGCCAACGTCCTGACTTTC,CASRRSSGANVLTF,-,TRBJ2-6,-,TRBV7-2
TGCGCCAGCAGCTTGGCCGGCAGTCAGGGTGAAAAACTGTTTTTT,CASSLAGSQGEKLFF,-,TRBJ1-4,-,TRBV5-1
TGTGCCATCAGTGAAGGGGGGGGCTTTGGAAACACCATATATTTT,CAISEGGGFGNTIYF,-,TRBJ1-3,-,TRBV10-3
TGTGCCTGGGCCCTGGGGGGGGCCGAGCAGTACTTC,CAWALGGAEQYF,-,TRBJ2-7,once,TRBV30
TGCAGCGTCGAAGGACAGGGCCCCTCTGGCTACACCTTC,CSVEGQGPSGYTF,TRBD1,TRBJ1-2,-,TRBV29-1
TGTGCCAGCCGTTTCGAGACAGGGGGCAATGAGCAGTTCTTC,CASRFETGGNEQFF,TRBD1,TRBJ2-1,-,TRBV27
TGTGCCAGCACCTTCCCCGGGACAGGACCTTACAATGAGCAGTTCTTC,CASTFPGTGPYNEQFF,TRBD1,TRBJ2-1,-,TRBV5-8
TGTGCTAGGACTCTTGTCACAGATACGCAGTATTTT,CARTLVTDTQYF,-,TRBJ2-3,-,TRBV6-5
TGTGCCAGCAGTCCTATACCCCAATTCCGGGACAGGGGGCGTGAAAAACTGTTTTTT,CASSPIPQFRDRGREKLFF,TRBD1,TRBJ1-4,few,TRBV28
TGTGCCAGCAGTTTAGGCAGGTTGTATGGGGAGACCCAGTACTTC,CASSLGRLYGETQYF,-,TRBJ2-5,-,TRBV27
TGCGCCAGCAGCTTGGCACCTAGTTACGTGGAGAACGAGCAGTACTTC,CASSLAPSYVENEQYF,-,TRBJ2-7,-,TRBV5-1
TGTGCCAGCAGTGACTCCCCGACTAGCGGGAGAAATACAGATACGCAGTATTTT,CASSDSPTSGRNTDTQYF,TRBD2,TRBJ2-3,-,TRBV2
TGTGCCAGCAGCGGGACACACCCAAGCGCAGATACGCAGTATTTT,CASSGTHPSADTQYF,-,TRBJ2-3,-,TRBV9
TGTGCCAGCAGTCTCCGGGACAGGGTCACAGATACGCAGTATTTT,CASSLRDRVTDTQYF,TRBD1,TRBJ2-3,-,TRBV6-5
TGTGCCAGCAGCCGCGGGACGGACACCGGGGAGCTGTTTTTT,CASSRGTDTGELFF,-,TRBJ2-2,-,TRBV3-1/TRBV3-2
TGTGCCAGCAGCTCCGGGACTGCCCGACAAGAGACCCAGTACTTC,CASSSGTARQETQYF,-,TRBJ2-5,-,TRBV7-2
TGTGCCAGCAGTTTAAGGCGGGAGTCTTTTCTAGATACGCAGTATTTT,CASSLRRESFLDTQYF,TRBD2,TRBJ2-3,-,TRBV27
TGTGCCAGCAGCCATATATCCAGGGGGAATGAAAAACTGTTTTTT,CASSHISRGNEKLFF,TRBD1,TRBJ1-4,-,TRBV5-8
TGCAGTGCTAGAGACCCTTCAGCCCTCCACTTT,CSARDPSALHF,-,TRBJ1-6,-,TRBV20-1
TGTGCCAGTAGTATCACCACCTATTTCATAACAGGGGGCGATGGGAACACTGAAGCTTTCTTT,CASSITTYFITGGDGNTEAFF,TRBD1,TRBJ1-1,-,TRBV19
TGTGCCAGTAGTATCATTCGAACTAGCGGGACAGATACGCAGTATTTT,CASSIIRTSGTDTQYF,TRBD2,TRBJ2-3,-,TRBV19
TGTGCCAGCAGCCAACTAGCGGGAAATGAGTACGAGCAGTACTTC,CASSQLAGNEYEQYF,TRBD2,TRBJ2-7,-,TRBV7-8
TGTGCCAGCAGCCAAGTTATAAGCGGGAGTCTTTCCTACGAGCAGTACTTC,CASSQVISGSLSYEQYF,TRBD2,TRBJ2-7,-,TRBV4-2
TGTGCCACCAGCGGGAGGACAGGGGGAGGAACAGATACGCAGTATTTT,CATSGRTGGGTDTQYF,TRBD1,TRBJ2-3,-,TRBV15
TGTGCCAGCAGACCAGGGGTAGGGAATTCACCCCTCCACTTT,CASRPGVGNSPLHF,-,TRBJ1-6,-,TRBV27
TGTGCCACTCGACTAGCGGCTAACACCGGGGAGCTGTTTTTT,CATRLAANTGELFF,TRBD2,TRBJ2-2,-,TRBV15
TGTGCCAGCAGTTCGTCGGGACAGGGAAACTACGAGCAGTACTTC,CASSSSGQGNYEQYF,TRBD1,TRBJ2-7,few,TRBV28
TGCGCCAGCAGCCAAGATCGACAAGATAGACAGCCCAATCAGCCCCAGCATTTT,CASSQDRQDRQPNQPQHF,-,TRBJ1-5,-,TRBV4-1
TGTGCCAGCAGCCCGGTGGGCAGGGCGAAAGGCGAGCAGTACTTC,CASSPVGRAKGEQYF,-,TRBJ2-7,-,TRBV5-6
TGTGCCAGCAGCTATGACAGGGGCGAGGGCTTTAATGAAAAACTGTTTTTT,CASSYDRGEGFNEKLFF,TRBD1,TRBJ1-4,-,TRBV5-5
TGCGCCAGCAGCTCGGGACAGGGGGACGAGCAGTACTTC,CASSSGQGDEQYF,TRBD1,TRBJ2-7,-,TRBV5-1
TGTGCCAGCAGCCCTGGGACAGGAATTAACTATGGCTACACCTTC,CASSPGTGINYGYTF,TRBD1,TRBJ1-2,-,TRBV7-2
TGTGCCAGCAGCCAAGGGGGGGTTGAGAAACTGTTTTTT,CASSQGGVEKLFF,-,TRBJ1-4,-,TRBV14
TGTGCCAGCAGCCCCGGACAGGGTTCCCACGAGCAGTACTTC,CASSPGQGSHEQYF,TRBD1,TRBJ2-7,-,TRBV7-3
TGTGCCAGTAGTATAGGAGGACAGGGCGCCTACGAGCAGTACTTC,CASSIGGQGAYEQYF,TRBD1,TRBJ2-7,-,TRBV19
TGTGCCAGCAGCCACTTCACAGGTTTGACTGGGGCCAACGTCCTGACTTTC,CASSHFTGLTGANVLTF,-,TRBJ2-6,-,TRBV14
TGCGCCAGCAGCTTTGCGGGAGGGACCTACGAGCAGTACTTC,CASSFAGGTYEQYF,TRBD2,TRBJ2-7,-,TRBV5-1
TGTGCCAGCATTGGGTCGGGTGCTTTTAATGAGCAGTTCTTC,CASIGSGAFNEQFF,-,TRBJ2-1,-,TRBV28
TGTGCCACCAGTGATGGGGGACTAGCGGGAGTAGAGACCCAGTACTTC,CATSDGGLAGVETQYF,TRBD2,TRBJ2-5,-,TRBV24-1
TGCGCCAGCAGCCAAGAGGGACTAGCGGAGACCCAGTACTTC,CASSQEGLAETQYF,TRBD2,TRBJ2-5,-,TRBV4-1
TGTGCCAGCAGTGCGGGACCGAACACTGAAGCTTTCTTT,CASSAGPNTEAFF,-,TRBJ1-1,-,TRBV27
TGTGCCAGCAGCTTAGCGATGGGACAGGGTCAGCCCCAGCATTTT,CASSLAMGQGQPQHF,TRBD1,TRBJ1-5,-,TRBV7-8